This T cell receptor (beta chain) was found in a study of cytomegalovirus exposure and HLA in healthy donors. This PCR relied on a set of 60 Vbeta primers and 13 Jbeta primers. Method: immunoSEQ multiplex PCR; TCRdb's copy keeps in-frame clones and lacks some. Seen here are about 34,000 clones, roughly 89% observed once, and the top ten hold 2.5% to 3%. This clone showed up just a few times. The origin of this receptor is a boy between 5 and 17 years old in good health and CMV-seronegative. The sequencing sample was made of PBMCs.

The CDR3 nucleotides are TGTGCCAGCAGTTCTCGACAGAACACCGGGGAGCTGTTTTTT. Translated: CASSSRQNTGELFF. The chain employs TRBV6-1 and TRBJ2-2, with D hard to call. V was pared by 5 bases and J by 1 base, with 8 bases between. This CDR3 comprises 14 residues. Germline assignment: CDR1 MNHNS and CDR2 SASEGT.